This TCR beta chain came from a study of blood T cell repertoires in COVID-19. Background on the study: T cells, B-cell-depleted T cells, or PBMCs provided the cDNA or gDNA that served as material.

In the source study's methods: Nucleated cell number was recorded as an estimate derived from reference gene primer amplification. Generated by immunoSEQ multiplex PCR, the TCRdb table keeps only in-frame clones and is missing some. V and J calls and clone size are given by that table; D and trimming were obtained from the DNA. The sample has approximately 110,000 clones, 82% seen once. This clonotype originated in a man between 65 and 85 years old with acute or convalescent COVID-19. The sample taken for sequencing was peripheral blood.

The CDR3 sequence is CASSFTGGTDTQYF. CDR3 coding DNA: TGTGCCAGCAGCTTTACAGGGGGCACAGATACGCAGTATTTT. The V call is TRBV7-9, the J call TRBJ2-3; 7 bases are shared with TRBD1. The germline V gene has CDR1 SEHNR and CDR2 FQNEAQ (reference sequence). CDR3 size: 14 residues. With V trimmed by 3 bases and J by 1 base, 1 base remained unmatched. Full variable domain (outside the CDR3, taken from reference TRBV7-9 and TRBJ2-3): DTGVSQNPRHKITKRGQNVTFRCDPISEHNRLYWYRQTLGQGPEFLTYFQNEAQLEKSRLLSDRFSAERPKGSFSTLEIQRTEQGDSAMYLCASSFTGGTDTQYFGPGTRLTVL.